The clone carrying this T cell receptor (beta chain) was found a few times. The antigen remains unidentified. This record comes from a study of blood T cells in healthy people across ages. Points from the study as a whole: When set beside aged donors, long-lived donors presented more naive CD4+ cells and higher diversity. Nothing was known about donor CMV status, and this possibly confounded expanded clonotype changes.

With a J-beta primer mix and a sample-barcoded 5' primer, a second PCR ran about 7 to 12 cycles. The template-switch adaptor, which had 12 random nucleotides, put a tag on each cDNA molecule. TCRdb reprocessed the 5' RACE reads with MiXCR, giving one entry per CDR3 protein. The sample holds roughly 700,000 distinct CDR3 sequences; around 25% are singletons and the top ten take 9% to 9.5%. The authors drew around 9.3 milliliters of peripheral blood from each donor. The V segment lost 10 bases and the J segment 7 bases; nucleotides outside the gene matches: 9. This CDR3 comprises 13 residues. Germline CDR1 MDHEN, CDR2 SYDVKM. The data also belong to a second study, concerning T cells of mothers and their children.

The TCR was taken from a boy aged 5-17 years in good health. The chain recombines TRBV28 with TRBJ2-2; 7 bases align to TRBD1. The material sequenced was blood. As DNA, the CDR3 is TGTGCCACCATAGACAGGGCGGGCGGGGAGCTGTTTTTT. It yields the protein CATIDRAGGELFF.